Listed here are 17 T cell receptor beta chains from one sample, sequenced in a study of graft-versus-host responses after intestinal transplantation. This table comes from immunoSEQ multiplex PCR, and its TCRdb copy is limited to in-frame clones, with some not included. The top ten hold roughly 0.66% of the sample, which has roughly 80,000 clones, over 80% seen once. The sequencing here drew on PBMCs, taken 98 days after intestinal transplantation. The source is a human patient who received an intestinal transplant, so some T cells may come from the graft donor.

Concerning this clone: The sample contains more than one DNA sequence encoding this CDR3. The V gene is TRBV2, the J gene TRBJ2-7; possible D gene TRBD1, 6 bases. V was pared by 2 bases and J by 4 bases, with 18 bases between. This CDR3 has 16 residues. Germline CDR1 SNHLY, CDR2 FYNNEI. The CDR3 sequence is CASSERATGFVYEQYF. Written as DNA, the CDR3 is TGTGCCAGCAGTGAAAGGGCGACAGGATTTGTGTACGAGCAGTACTTC.

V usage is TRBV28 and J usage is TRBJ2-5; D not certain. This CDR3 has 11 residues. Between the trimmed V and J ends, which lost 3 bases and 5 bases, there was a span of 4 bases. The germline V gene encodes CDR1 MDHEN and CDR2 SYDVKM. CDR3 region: CASSLAETQYF. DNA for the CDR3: TGTGCCAGCAGTTTGGCGGAGACCCAGTACTTC.

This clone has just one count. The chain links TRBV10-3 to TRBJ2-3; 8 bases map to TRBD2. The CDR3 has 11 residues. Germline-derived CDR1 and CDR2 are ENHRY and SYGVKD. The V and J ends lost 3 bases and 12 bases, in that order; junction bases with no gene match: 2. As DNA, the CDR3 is TGTGCCATCAGTGATAGCGGGGAACAGTATTTT. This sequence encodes CAISDSGEQYF.

The CDR3, as DNA: TGTGCCAGCAGCGTAGGGGCTAGCGGGGGGGCAGGAGAGACCCAGTACTTC. Protein: CASSVGASGGAGETQYF. The chain combines TRBV9 with TRBJ2-5; 12 bases align to TRBD2. The J segment lost 4 bases and the V segment lost 0 bases, leaving 7 bases of the junction unmatched. This CDR3 is built from 17 residues. Germline loops: CDR1 SGDLS, CDR2 YYNGEE.

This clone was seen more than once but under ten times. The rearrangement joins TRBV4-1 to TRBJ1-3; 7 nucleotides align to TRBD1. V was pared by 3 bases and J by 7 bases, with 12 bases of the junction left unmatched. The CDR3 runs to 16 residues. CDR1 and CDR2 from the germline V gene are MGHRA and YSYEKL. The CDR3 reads CASSQNAGGLRNTIYF. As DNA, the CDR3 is TGCGCCAGCAGCCAGAATGCAGGGGGTCTGAGGAACACCATATATTTT.

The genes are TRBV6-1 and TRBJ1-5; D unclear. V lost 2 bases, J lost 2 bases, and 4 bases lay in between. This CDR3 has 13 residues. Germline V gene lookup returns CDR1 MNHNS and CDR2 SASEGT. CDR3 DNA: TGTGCCAGCAGTGAACAGGGCAATCAGCCCCAGCATTTT. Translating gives CASSEQGNQPQHF.

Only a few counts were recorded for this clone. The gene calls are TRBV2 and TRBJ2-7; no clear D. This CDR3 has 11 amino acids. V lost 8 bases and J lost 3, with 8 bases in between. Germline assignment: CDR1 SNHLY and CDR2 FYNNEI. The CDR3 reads CASLVNYEQYF. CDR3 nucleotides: TGTGCCAGCCTAGTTAACTACGAGCAGTACTTC.

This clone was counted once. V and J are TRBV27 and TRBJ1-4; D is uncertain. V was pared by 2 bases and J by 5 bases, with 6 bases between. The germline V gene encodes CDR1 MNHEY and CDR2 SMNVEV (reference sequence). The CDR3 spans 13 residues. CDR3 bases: TGTGCCAGCAGTTTAGAAACGAATGAAAAACTGTTTTTT. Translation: CASSLETNEKLFF.

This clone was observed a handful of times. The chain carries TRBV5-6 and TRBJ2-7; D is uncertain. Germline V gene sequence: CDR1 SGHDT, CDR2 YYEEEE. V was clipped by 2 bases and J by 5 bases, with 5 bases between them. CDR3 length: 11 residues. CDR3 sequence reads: CASSFSDEQYF. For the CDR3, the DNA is TGTGCCAGCAGCTTTTCCGACGAGCAGTACTTC.

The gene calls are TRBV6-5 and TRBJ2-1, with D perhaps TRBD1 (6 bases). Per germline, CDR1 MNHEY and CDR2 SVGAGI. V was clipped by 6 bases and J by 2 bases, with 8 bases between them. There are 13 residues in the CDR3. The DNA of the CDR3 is TGTGCCAGCAGCAGGGGACCCTACAATGAGCAGTTCTTC. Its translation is CASSRGPYNEQFF.

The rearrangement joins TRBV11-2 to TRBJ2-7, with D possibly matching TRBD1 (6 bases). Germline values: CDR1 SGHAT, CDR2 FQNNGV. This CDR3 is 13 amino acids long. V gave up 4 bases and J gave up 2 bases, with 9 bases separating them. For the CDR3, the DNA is TGTGCCAGCAGCTCCAGGGGCCCCTACGAGCAGTACTTC. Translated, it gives CASSSRGPYEQYF. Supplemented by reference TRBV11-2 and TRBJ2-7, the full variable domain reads EAGVAQSPRYKIIEKRQSVAFWCNPISGHATLYWYQQILGQGPKLLIQFQNNGVVDDSQLPKDRFSAERLKGVDSTLKIQPAKLEDSAVYLCASSSRGPYEQYFGPGTRLTVT.

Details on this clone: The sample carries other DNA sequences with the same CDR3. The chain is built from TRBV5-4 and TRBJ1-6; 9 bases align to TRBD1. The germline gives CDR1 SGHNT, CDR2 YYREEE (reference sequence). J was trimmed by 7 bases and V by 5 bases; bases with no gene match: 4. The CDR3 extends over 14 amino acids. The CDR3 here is CASSWDRVNSPLHF. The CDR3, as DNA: TGTGCCAGCAGTTGGGACAGGGTCAATTCACCCCTCCACTTT. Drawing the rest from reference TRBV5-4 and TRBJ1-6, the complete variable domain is ETGVTQSPTHLIKTRGQQVTLRCSSQSGHNTVSWYQQALGQGPQFIFQYYREEENGRGNFPPRFSGLQFPNYSSELNVNALELDDSALYLCASSWDRVNSPLHFGNGTRLTVT.

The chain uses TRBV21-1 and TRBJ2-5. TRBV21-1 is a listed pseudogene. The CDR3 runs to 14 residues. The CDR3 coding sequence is TGTGCCAGCAGCCGGGGGGACAGCCAAGAGACCCAGTACTTC. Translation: CASSRGDSQETQYF.

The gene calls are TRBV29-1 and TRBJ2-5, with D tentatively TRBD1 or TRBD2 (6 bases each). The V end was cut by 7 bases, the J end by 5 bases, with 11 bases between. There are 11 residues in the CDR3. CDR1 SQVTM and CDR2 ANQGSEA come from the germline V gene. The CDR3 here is CSARGGETQYF. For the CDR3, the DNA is TGCAGCGCCCGAGGGGGGGAGACCCAGTACTTC.

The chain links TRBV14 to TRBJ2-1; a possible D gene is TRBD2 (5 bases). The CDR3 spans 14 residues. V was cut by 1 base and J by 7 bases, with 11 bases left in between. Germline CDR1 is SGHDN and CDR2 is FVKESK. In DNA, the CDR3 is TGTGCCAGCAGCCAAGGACTCATAGCGAATGAGCAGTTCTTC. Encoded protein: CASSQGLIANEQFF.

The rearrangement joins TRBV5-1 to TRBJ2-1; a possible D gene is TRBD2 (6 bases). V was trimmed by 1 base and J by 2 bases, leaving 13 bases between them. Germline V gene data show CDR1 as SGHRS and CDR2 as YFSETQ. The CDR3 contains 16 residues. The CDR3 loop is CASSLYGGFTYNEQFF. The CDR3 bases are TGCGCCAGCAGCTTGTATGGAGGGTTCACCTACAATGAGCAGTTCTTC.

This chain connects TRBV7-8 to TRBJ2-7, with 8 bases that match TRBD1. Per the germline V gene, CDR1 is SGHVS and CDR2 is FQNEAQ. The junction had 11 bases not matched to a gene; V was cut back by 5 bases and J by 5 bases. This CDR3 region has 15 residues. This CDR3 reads CASSPLTGAYDEQYF. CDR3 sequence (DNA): TGTGCCAGCAGCCCGCTGACAGGGGCGTATGACGAGCAGTACTTC.